One sample yielded the 25 T cell receptor beta chains listed below, sequenced in a study of graft-versus-host responses after intestinal transplantation. Their specific antigens are unknown. Generated by immunoSEQ multiplex PCR, the TCRdb table keeps only in-frame clones and is missing some. The profile shows fewer than 120,000 clones, approximately 92% of them singletons. This specimen consisted of unstimulated CD8+ T cells sorted from spleen or lymph node cells, obtained before intestinal transplant. These receptors originate from a human donor who received an intestinal transplant.

The V gene is TRBV4-1, the J gene TRBJ2-1, with a tentative D call TRBD1 (6 bases). The CDR3 runs 14 residues. Trimming took off 1 base at V and 9 bases at J, with 13 bases between the two ends. CDR1 and CDR2 (germline): MGHRA, YSYEKL. CDR3 bases: TGCGCCAGCAGCCAAGGAGGGGGTCTGGGTGAGCAGTTCTTC. Amino acids: CASSQGGGLGEQFF.

This clone was recorded once. The rearrangement uses TRBV25-1 and TRBJ1-2; TRBD1 agrees at 10 bases. The CDR3 has 13 amino acids. Germline lookup yields CDR1 MGHDK and CDR2 SYGVNS. Unmatched junction bases numbered 3, after V lost 3 bases and J lost 8 bases. CDR3 residues: CASSEMTGGGYTF. The CDR3 DNA is TGTGCCAGCAGTGAGATGACAGGGGGCGGCTACACCTTC.

The J gene is TRBJ1-1, the V gene TRBV21-1; the D call TRBD1 from the table was never checked on the DNA. TRBV21-1 is a recognized pseudogene. This CDR3 has 13 amino acids. This CDR3 reads CASSRGPNTEAFF. The CDR3 bases are TGTGCCAGCAGCAGGGGGCCGAACACTGAAGCTTTCTTT.

The chain is built from TRBV15 and TRBJ2-2; 7 nucleotides agree with TRBD2. V lost 0 bases to trimming and J lost 8 bases; unmatched junction nucleotides: 3. This CDR3 has 14 residues. Germline V gene data show CDR1 as LNHNV and CDR2 as YYDKDF (reference sequence). The CDR3 region is CATSRDRGEGELFF. The DNA of the CDR3 is TGTGCCACCAGCAGAGATCGGGGGGAAGGGGAGCTGTTTTTT.

The CDR3 DNA follows: TGTGCCAGCAGCTTGTCCCCCCCACAGGAAAAACTGTTTTTT. Its translation is CASSLSPPQEKLFF. J is TRBJ1-4 and V is TRBV5-8; D is unresolved. The germline V and J ends were trimmed by 1 base and 8 bases, with 12 bases remaining between them. The length of the CDR3 is 14 residues. Germline V lookup: CDR1 SGHTS, CDR2 YDEGEE.

This chain joins TRBV27 and TRBJ2-1; perhaps TRBD2 as D (7 bases). The germline gives CDR1 MNHEY, CDR2 SMNVEV (reference sequence). V lost 2 bases to trimming and J lost 8 bases, with 16 bases between them. The CDR3 consists of 15 residues. CDR3 nucleotides: TGTGCCAGCAGTTTAGGCTCGCGGGGGCACCATGAGCAGTTCTTC. This gives the protein CASSLGSRGHHEQFF.

This chain uses TRBV15 with TRBJ2-3; no clear D. The ends were cut back, 0 bases at V and 0 bases at J, with 7 bases in the middle. Germline lookup yields CDR1 LNHNV and CDR2 YYDKDF (reference sequence). This CDR3 is built from 15 residues. The CDR3 here is CATSRDLTSTDTQYF. The CDR3, as DNA: TGTGCCACCAGCAGAGATTTAACTAGCACAGATACGCAGTATTTT.

The V call is TRBV5-8, the J call TRBJ2-7, with 7 bases matching TRBD1. The CDR3 loop spans 16 amino acids. Trimming cost V 3 bases and J 3 bases; bases outside gene matches: 12. CDR1 and CDR2 (germline): SGHTS, YDEGEE. The CDR3 loop is CASSYNRGEAFYEQYF. CDR3 nucleotide sequence: TGTGCCAGCAGCTACAACAGGGGTGAGGCTTTCTACGAGCAGTACTTC.

The V and J genes are TRBV29-1 and TRBJ2-5; TRBD1 might be the D (5 bases). V gave up 4 bases and J gave up 0 bases, with 15 bases separating them. The CDR3 is 15 residues long. Per germline, CDR1 SQVTM and CDR2 ANQGSEA. The CDR3 here is CSVVWGNENQETQYF. CDR3 in DNA: TGCAGCGTTGTATGGGGCAACGAGAACCAAGAGACCCAGTACTTC.

This chain joins TRBV28 and TRBJ2-7, with a tentative D call TRBD1 (5 bases). The CDR3 covers 14 residues. Germline V gene data show CDR1 as MDHEN and CDR2 as SYDVKM. V lost 0 bases to trimming and J lost 5 bases, with 11 bases between them. The CDR3 reads CASSLWQGRNEQYF. CDR3 sequence (DNA): TGTGCCAGCAGTTTATGGCAGGGTCGGAACGAGCAGTACTTC.

V usage is TRBV30 and J usage is TRBJ1-1; D is ambiguous. V lost 2 bases, J lost 2 bases, and 9 bases lay in between. The germline V gene has CDR1 GTSNPN and CDR2 SVGIG (reference sequence). The CDR3 has 13 residues. The CDR3, as DNA: TGTGCCTGGAGTCACGGTGAAAACACTGAAGCTTTCTTT. Residues: CAWSHGENTEAFF.

The chain recombines TRBV19 with TRBJ2-7; 7 nucleotides line up with TRBD2. This CDR3 is built from 16 residues. Losses at the gene ends were 2 bases for V and 2 bases for J; bases not matched to a gene: 9. Germline CDR1 reads LNHDA; CDR2 reads SQIVND (reference sequence). The CDR3 nucleotides read TGTGCCAGTAGTATACTTTATTCGGGAGGAACCTACGAGCAGTACTTC. Its translation: CASSILYSGGTYEQYF.

The chain employs TRBV19 and TRBJ2-7; a possible D gene is TRBD1 (6 bases). CDR3 length: 12 amino acids. The germline gives CDR1 LNHDA, CDR2 SQIVND (reference sequence). V was cut by 4 bases and J by 3 bases, with 7 bases left in between. In DNA form, the CDR3 reads TGTGCCAGTAGTACAGGGGACTACGAGCAGTACTTC. This sequence encodes CASSTGDYEQYF. Using reference TRBV19 and TRBJ2-7 for the parts outside the CDR3, the full variable domain is DGGITQSPKYLFRKEGQNVTLSCEQNLNHDAMYWYRQDPGQGLRLIYYSQIVNDFQKGDIAEGYSVSREKKESFPLTVTSAQKNPTAFYLCASSTGDYEQYFGPGTRLTVT.

This chain joins TRBV11-2 and TRBJ2-1; weak D call: TRBD2 (5 bases). The CDR3 sequence is 17 residues long. Germline CDR1 is SGHAT and CDR2 is FQNNGV. V was shortened by 0 bases and J by 7 bases, with 19 bases between the two germline ends. In DNA, the CDR3 is TGTGCCAGCAGCTTAGATCAGCGTTTAACACTAGGGAATGAGCAGTTCTTC. Protein product: CASSLDQRLTLGNEQFF.

The J gene is TRBJ2-3, the V gene TRBV9; D remains ambiguous. Germline assignment: CDR1 SGDLS and CDR2 YYNGEE. The V and J ends lost 0 bases and 6 bases respectively, with 8 bases between them. The CDR3 contains 13 residues. This CDR3 is CASSVEGKDTQYF. The CDR3 coding sequence is TGTGCCAGCAGCGTAGAGGGTAAGGATACGCAGTATTTT.

This rearrangement joins TRBV5-6 to TRBJ2-3; 8 nucleotides match TRBD2. The germline CDR1 and CDR2 sequences are SGHDT and YYEEEE. The V gene end was trimmed by 3 bases and the J gene end by 5 bases; junction bases not matched to a gene: 11. The CDR3 totals 16 residues. The CDR3 here is CASSWLGREGLDTQYF. As DNA, the CDR3 is TGTGCCAGCAGCTGGTTAGGACGGGAGGGCCTAGATACGCAGTATTTT. Full variable domain (outside the CDR3, taken from reference TRBV5-6 and TRBJ2-3): DAGVTQSPTHLIKTRGQQVTLRCSPKSGHDTVSWYQQALGQGPQFIFQYYEEEERQRGNFPDRFSGHQFPNYSSELNVNALLLGDSALYLCASSWLGREGLDTQYFGPGTRLTVL.

The chain employs TRBV11-3 and TRBJ2-2; D uncertain. The V gene lost 3 bases and the J gene lost 4 bases, with 6 bases spanning the gap. The germline V gene has CDR1 SGHNT and CDR2 YENEEA. CDR3 length equals 13 residues. In DNA, the CDR3 is TGTGCCAGCAGCTTCGGGTCCACCGGGGAGCTGTTTTTT. It encodes CASSFGSTGELFF.

The chain joins TRBV11-3 to TRBJ2-3; D is undetermined. Germline CDR1 SGHNT, CDR2 YENEEA. Trimming left V 5 bases short and J 2 bases short, with 5 bases between. There are 12 residues in the CDR3. The CDR3 DNA follows: TGTGCCAGCAGCACCCACACAGATACGCAGTATTTT. Encoded protein: CASSTHTDTQYF.

V and J are TRBV27 and TRBJ2-3; D possibly corresponds to TRBD1 (5 bases). This CDR3 contains 19 residues. Looked up from germline, CDR1 is MNHEY and CDR2 is SMNVEV (reference sequence). V was cut by 7 bases and J by 2 bases, with 28 bases left in between. Here the CDR3 reads CASTPRTTGPQGITDTQYF. The CDR3 coding sequence is TGTGCCAGCACCCCGAGGACGACCGGTCCCCAGGGAATCACAGATACGCAGTATTTT.

This clone was seen once. This rearrangement joins TRBV7-9 to TRBJ2-5, with 10 bases that match TRBD1. Looked up from germline, CDR1 is SEHNR and CDR2 is FQNEAQ (reference sequence). V gave up 5 bases and J gave up 5 bases; unmatched junction bases: 8. CDR3 size: 15 residues. The CDR3 DNA sequence: TGTGCCAGCAGCCCACTCGGACAGGGGGATGAGACCCAGTACTTC. Amino acids: CASSPLGQGDETQYF.

This clone appeared a single time. The V call is TRBV10-1, the J call TRBJ2-5; D is possibly TRBD2 (5 bases). The V end was cut by 0 bases, the J end by 11 bases, with 10 bases between. The CDR3 totals 12 residues. Germline values: CDR1 WNHNN, CDR2 SYGVQD (reference sequence). Here the CDR3 DNA reads TGCGCCAGCAGTGAGTCGAGTGGGGAGCAGTACTTC. Protein product: CASSESSGEQYF.

CDR3: CASSLGGGPDTQYF. The DNA for the CDR3 is TGTGCCAGCAGCCTCGGGGGGGGTCCAGATACGCAGTATTTT. The chain joins TRBV5-5 to TRBJ2-3; 8 positions agree with TRBD2. Looked up from germline, CDR1 is SGHKS and CDR2 is YYEKEE (reference sequence). The V segment lost 4 bases and the J segment 4 bases; nucleotides outside the gene matches: 5. The CDR3 totals 14 residues.

CDR3 region: CASSLWDRYTDTQYF. In DNA form, the CDR3 reads TGTGCCAGCAGTTTATGGGACAGATACACAGATACGCAGTATTTT. The V and J genes are TRBV28 and TRBJ2-3, with D maybe TRBD1 (6 bases). Germline V gene sequence: CDR1 MDHEN, CDR2 SYDVKM. CDR3 length equals 15 residues. V was shortened by 0 bases and J by 2 bases, with 9 bases between the two germline ends.

This chain links TRBV5-4 with TRBJ2-7, with 7 bases aligning to TRBD1. The trim removed 2 bases at V and 4 bases at J, leaving 3 bases unmatched. The length of the CDR3 is 13 residues. Germline V CDR1 and CDR2: SGHNT, YYREEE (reference sequence). The CDR3 here is CASSFGTAYEQYF. As DNA, the CDR3 is TGTGCCAGCAGCTTCGGGACAGCTTACGAGCAGTACTTC.

J is TRBJ2-7 and V is TRBV7-2; 7 nucleotides align to TRBD2. Losses at the gene ends were 0 bases for V and 2 bases for J; bases not matched to a gene: 1. The CDR3 extends over 14 amino acids. Per the germline V gene, CDR1 is SGHTA and CDR2 is FQGNSA. The CDR3 protein is CASSLAGGPYEQYF. The CDR3 bases are TGTGCCAGCAGCTTAGCGGGAGGGCCCTACGAGCAGTACTTC.